This T cell receptor beta chain was captured by sequencing in a study of regulatory T cells in long-lasting Graves disease. In the study overall: The criterion for persistent Graves' disease was over 5 years of antithyroid drugs with positive TSH receptor antibodies. Findings of the study overall: Segments TRBV28, TRBJ1-2 and TRBJ2-5 showed preferential usage in persistent disease. Having few samples may have compromised the accuracy. The number of shared public clonotypes was higher in persistent patients (roughly 2,800) than new patients (over 900).

Of note for this clonotype: Its target is unknown. This may come from a read error, since a much larger clone is one base off.

Arm-PCR of CDR3 regions and iRepertoire HTBI primers were used to build TCR beta libraries. TCRdb used MiXCR to reprocess the multiplex PCR reads, holding one entry per CDR3 protein. The data show roughly 400,000 distinct CDR3 sequences, less than 25% seen once. CDR3 length: 14 residues. J was trimmed by 4 bases and V by 7 bases; bases with no gene match: 9. Germline V gene lookup returns CDR1 SGHTA and CDR2 FQGNSA. Sample time point: persistent/refractory GD, antithyroid drugs over 5 years with positive TRAb. The TCR library was prepared using RNA isolated from PBMCs. The sequencing used peripheral blood mononuclear cells (PBMCs), collected when the disease was refractory, from a patient treated with antithyroid drugs. The chain recombines TRBV7-2 with TRBJ1-2; 7 bases line up with TRBD1. The TCR sequence derives from a female donor with Graves disease. Here the CDR3 reads CASNSQGVLYGYTF. CDR3 nucleotides: TGTGCCAGCAACAGCCAGGGGGTGCTCTATGGCTACACCTTC. The complete variable domain, with remaining parts taken from reference TRBV7-2 and TRBJ1-2, reads GAGVSQSPSNKVTEKGKDVELRCDPISGHTALYWYRQSLGQGLEFLIYFQGNSAPDKSGLPSDRFSAERTGGSVSTLTIQRTQQEDSAVYLCASNSQGVLYGYTFGSGTRLTVV.